The 19 T cell receptor beta chains reported below all come from one sample, sequenced in a study of control samples from healthy donors and cancer patients. Repertoires were generated with immunoSEQ multiplex PCR, while TCRdb's copy carries only in-frame clones and drops some. In the table there are 95,000 to 150,000 clones, more than 70% of which are singletons. The sequenced sample consisted of blood. Receptors originate from a man aged 55-75 years in good health.

This chain uses TRBV12-3 or TRBV12-4 with TRBJ1-1, with D unclear. The CDR3 consists of 13 residues. The germline V and J ends were trimmed by 6 bases and 1 base, with 9 bases remaining between them. DNA for the CDR3: TGTGCCAGCAGGCCAACAGCGAACACTGAAGCTTTCTTT. It codes for CASRPTANTEAFF.

The chain links TRBV7-2 to TRBJ2-2; the D gene is possibly TRBD1 (7 bases). Germline V gene lookup returns CDR1 SGHTA and CDR2 FQGNSA. The CDR3 sequence is 17 residues long. The V and J ends lost 5 bases and 3 bases respectively, with 19 bases between them. CDR3: CASSLKTGRIDTGELFF. CDR3 nucleotides: TGTGCCAGCAGCCTTAAGACAGGGAGGATTGACACCGGGGAGCTGTTTTTT.

V gene TRBV28 combines with J gene TRBJ1-5, with D perhaps matching TRBD1 (5 bases). Germline V CDR1 and CDR2: MDHEN, SYDVKM. The CDR3 has 14 residues. The V and J ends lost 3 bases and 5 bases respectively, with 11 bases between them. In DNA form, the CDR3 reads TGTGCCAGCAGTTTCTCAGGGTCTGATCAGCCCCAGCATTTT. It specifies CASSFSGSDQPQHF.

About this clone itself: Other DNA sequences in this sample translate to the same CDR3. The gene calls are TRBV18 and TRBJ1-2; no clear D gene. The CDR3 has 13 residues. CDR1 is KGHSH, CDR2 LQKENI, per germline. The V gene lost 2 bases and the J gene lost 3 bases, with 7 bases spanning the gap. CDR3 DNA: TGTGCCAGCTCACCAGATAGGGACTATGGCTACACCTTC. As protein: CASSPDRDYGYTF.

The rearrangement uses TRBV11-3 and TRBJ2-2; D gene unclear. Germline lookup yields CDR1 SGHNT and CDR2 YENEEA. V was trimmed by 0 bases and J by 6 bases, leaving 5 bases between them. CDR3 length equals 13 residues. In nucleotides, the CDR3 is TGTGCCAGCAGCTTAGATACAGCCGGGGAGCTGTTTTTT. This encodes CASSLDTAGELFF.

The rearrangement uses TRBV28 and TRBJ2-7, with D perhaps matching TRBD1 or TRBD2 (5 bases each). Germline V gene data show CDR1 as MDHEN and CDR2 as SYDVKM. CDR3 length: 14 amino acids. V dropped 7 bases and J dropped 2 bases, with 15 bases sitting between them. For the CDR3, the DNA is TGTGCCAGCACCATCCCGGGACCCACCTACGAGCAGTACTTC. This translates into CASTIPGPTYEQYF.

The chain links TRBV2 to TRBJ2-7; D is perhaps TRBD1 (7 bases). Between the trimmed V and J ends, which lost 3 bases and 5 bases, there was a span of 14 bases. This CDR3 region has 14 residues. Germline assignment: CDR1 SNHLY and CDR2 FYNNEI. The CDR3 region has the DNA TGTGCCAGCAGTGATTGGGGCAGGGGGGACGAGCAGTACTTC. It yields the protein CASSDWGRGDEQYF.

The V call is TRBV28, the J call TRBJ1-5; D might be TRBD1 (6 bases). The length of the CDR3 is 15 residues. CDR1 is MDHEN and CDR2 is SYDVKM in the germline V gene. V was cut by 7 bases and J by 5 bases, with 18 bases left in between. Here the CDR3 reads CASTQGRTEDQPQHF. The CDR3 DNA is TGTGCCAGCACGCAGGGTAGGACAGAAGATCAGCCCCAGCATTTT.

The chain combines TRBV28 with TRBJ1-1; a possible D gene is TRBD1 (5 bases). Trimming cost V 1 base and J 8 bases, with 14 bases left between them. The CDR3 length is 14 residues. Germline CDR1 is MDHEN and CDR2 is SYDVKM. CDR3 amino acids: CASSLSGTGREAFF. CDR3 in DNA: TGTGCCAGCAGTTTATCAGGGACCGGGAGGGAAGCTTTCTTT.

This chain joins TRBV7-8 and TRBJ1-2; 9 bases match TRBD1. The ends lost 5 bases at V and 8 bases at J; junction bases unmatched: 15. The CDR3 length is 16 residues. The germline CDR1 and CDR2 sequences are SGHVS and FQNEAQ. The CDR3 DNA follows: TGTGCCAGCAGCCCCCGGGACAGGGTATCGCCGGGGGGCTACACCTTC. This gives the protein CASSPRDRVSPGGYTF.

The V gene is TRBV7-2, the J gene TRBJ1-3, with 10 bases identical to TRBD1. The V gene's germline CDR1 is SGHTA and CDR2 FQGNSA. The length of the CDR3 is 15 residues. The J segment lost 2 bases and the V segment lost 4 bases, leaving 2 bases of the junction unmatched. CDR3 sequence: CASSSGTGAGNTIYF. The CDR3 DNA reads TGTGCCAGCAGCTCCGGGACAGGGGCTGGAAACACCATATATTTT.

The rearrangement joins TRBV28 to TRBJ2-7; D remains ambiguous. V was cut by 5 bases and J by 1 base, with 6 bases left in between. This CDR3 spans 12 amino acids. The germline gives CDR1 MDHEN, CDR2 SYDVKM. The CDR3 nucleotides are TGTGCCAGCAGTACTACATCCTACGAGCAGTACTTC. Translating it yields CASSTTSYEQYF.

The chain recombines TRBV6-5 with TRBJ2-1; 9 bases agree with TRBD1. The V gene end was trimmed by 5 bases and the J gene end by 9 bases; junction bases not matched to a gene: 5. The CDR3 extends over 13 amino acids. Germline CDR1 is MNHEY and CDR2 is SVGAGI. The CDR3 loop is CASSRDRASEQFF. The DNA of the CDR3 is TGTGCCAGCAGTCGGGACAGGGCGAGTGAGCAGTTCTTC.

V is TRBV27 and J is TRBJ1-2; tentative D call: TRBD1 (5 bases). Germline V gene data show CDR1 as MNHEY and CDR2 as SMNVEV (reference sequence). Trimming took 6 bases from V and 4 from J, leaving 15 bases between them. The CDR3 is 14 residues long. The CDR3 DNA sequence: TGTGCCAGCAGGGCCAGTGGGAGGGGCTATGGCTACACCTTC. This codes for CASRASGRGYGYTF.

The rearrangement links TRBV2 to TRBJ1-1, with D perhaps TRBD1 (5 bases). Germline values: CDR1 SNHLY, CDR2 FYNNEI. The CDR3 covers 13 residues. The V and J ends lost 6 bases and 3 bases respectively, with 11 bases between them. CDR3 nucleotides: TGTGCCAGCAGGGAGACAGTGTACACTGAAGCTTTCTTT. It encodes CASRETVYTEAFF.

This chain links TRBV7-2 with TRBJ2-4; no clear D. Germline CDR1 is SGHTA and CDR2 is FQGNSA. This CDR3 has 13 amino acids. Trimming shortened V by 5 bases and J by 6 bases, and 11 bases separated the two germline ends. The CDR3 DNA is TGTGCCAGCAGCCCCAGGAGTTTAAACATTCAGTACTTC. This translates into CASSPRSLNIQYF.

The chain links TRBV2 to TRBJ1-2; the D gene is possibly TRBD1 (6 bases). V lost 6 bases and J lost 7, with 21 bases in between. The CDR3 is made up of 15 amino acids. Germline CDR1 SNHLY, CDR2 FYNNEI. The CDR3 protein is CASSLPGAGDGGYTF. The CDR3 nucleotides are TGTGCCAGCAGCCTACCTGGAGCAGGGGATGGTGGCTACACCTTC. Supplemented by reference TRBV2 and TRBJ1-2, the full variable domain reads EPEVTQTPSHQVTQMGQEVILRCVPISNHLYFYWYRQILGQKVEFLVSFYNNEISEKSEIFDDQFSVERPDGSNFTLKIRSTKLEDSAMYFCASSLPGAGDGGYTFGSGTRLTVV.

The V gene is TRBV19, the J gene TRBJ1-1; D possibly corresponds to TRBD1 (6 bases). Germline loops: CDR1 LNHDA, CDR2 SQIVND (reference sequence). Trimming shortened V by 1 base and J by 0 bases, and 12 bases separated the two germline ends. This CDR3 spans 16 amino acids. CDR3 protein: CASSIGRGGVNTEAFF. CDR3 DNA sequence: TGTGCCAGTAGTATAGGAAGAGGGGGAGTGAACACTGAAGCTTTCTTT.

The V gene is TRBV7-2, the J gene TRBJ2-2; 7 bases align to TRBD1. Germline V gene lookup returns CDR1 SGHTA and CDR2 FQGNSA. V trimming: 5 bases; J trimming: 1 base; junction bases outside the gene matches: 10. The length of the CDR3 is 17 residues. DNA for the CDR3: TGTGCCAGCAGCCCAGCGCCAGGGACAGAGAACACCGGGGAGCTGTTTTTT. Residues: CASSPAPGTENTGELFF.